A single sample gave rise to the 5 T cell receptor beta chains below, sequenced in a study of T cells in Graves' hyperthyroidism and ophthalmopathy. TCR beta CDR3 region amplification was performed from RNA transcripts. A set of HTBI primers served as the primers for a first-round RT-PCR of the TCR CDR3. TCRdb fed the multiplex PCR reads into MiXCR, producing one record per CDR3 protein. The sample yields about 420,000 distinct CDR3 sequences, roughly 15% seen once. The source material was blood. Source of these receptors: a young woman with Graves' hyperthyroidism.

This clonotype was seen many times. The rearrangement joins TRBV12-5 to TRBJ2-7, with a tentative D call TRBD2 (6 bases). CDR1 and CDR2 from the germline V gene are LGHNT and FRNRAP. V dropped 1 base and J dropped 0 bases, with 19 bases sitting between them. The CDR3 is 18 residues long. CDR3 sequence: CASGLALTLRDFSYEQYF. CDR3 nucleotides: TGTGCTAGTGGTTTGGCTCTTACCCTCCGGGACTTCTCCTACGAGCAGTACTTC.

This clonotype was observed at least ten times. The chain couples TRBV7-2 to TRBJ1-2; weak D call: TRBD1 (5 bases). This CDR3 spans 16 amino acids. V shed 4 bases and J shed 5 bases, with 20 bases lying between them. The germline gives CDR1 SGHTA, CDR2 FQGNSA. CDR3 DNA sequence: TGTGCCAGCAGCTGGGGGGACTCCTCGTTAGGATATGGCTACACCTTC. Translation: CASSWGDSSLGYGYTF.

This clonotype was seen many times. CDR3 residues: CSGRREVGETQYF. CDR3 coding DNA: TGCAGTGGAAGGAGGGAGGTTGGAGAGACCCAGTACTTC. The chain recombines TRBV20-1 with TRBJ2-5; TRBD2 is a possible D gene (6 bases). The CDR3 totals 13 residues. In germline, CDR1 is DFQATT, CDR2 SNEGSKA (reference sequence). V was cut by 7 bases and J by 4 bases, with 16 bases left in between.

The chain is built from TRBV4-1 and TRBJ2-1; 7 positions match TRBD1. CDR3 length: 15 amino acids. Germline loops: CDR1 MGHRA, CDR2 YSYEKL. Trimming removed 1 base from V and 6 bases from J; junction bases left unmatched: 6. The CDR3 nucleotides are TGCGCCAGCAGCCAAGGTAGGGGGCAAGGCAATGAGCAGTTCTTC. Residues: CASSQGRGQGNEQFF.

This clonotype appeared many times. V and J are TRBV12-3 or TRBV12-4 and TRBJ1-5; TRBD1 is a possible D gene (6 bases). CDR3 length: 15 residues. V was trimmed by 5 bases and J by 6 bases, leaving 17 bases between them. DNA for the CDR3: TGTGCCAGCAGTCCTTCAGGGGACGCGGGTCAGCCCCAGCATTTT. Translated: CASSPSGDAGQPQHF.